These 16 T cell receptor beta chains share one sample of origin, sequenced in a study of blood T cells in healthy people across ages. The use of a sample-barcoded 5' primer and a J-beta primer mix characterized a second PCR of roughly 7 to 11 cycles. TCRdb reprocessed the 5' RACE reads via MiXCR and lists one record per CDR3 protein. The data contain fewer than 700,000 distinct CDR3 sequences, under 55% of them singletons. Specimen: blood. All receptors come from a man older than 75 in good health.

In nucleotides, the CDR3 is TGTGCCAGCAGCTTTTCCCTCACTGAGCAGTTCTTC. Amino acid sequence: CASSFSLTEQFF. The V and J genes are TRBV7-2 and TRBJ2-1; D gene ambiguous. The CDR3 has 12 amino acids. Trimming took 3 bases from V and 9 from J, leaving 9 bases between them. Germline-derived CDR1 and CDR2 are SGHTA and FQGNSA.

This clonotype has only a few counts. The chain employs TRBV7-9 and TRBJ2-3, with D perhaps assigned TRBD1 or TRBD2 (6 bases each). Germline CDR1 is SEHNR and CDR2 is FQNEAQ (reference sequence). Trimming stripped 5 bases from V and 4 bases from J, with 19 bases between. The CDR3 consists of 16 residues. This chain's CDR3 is CASSPTGRTVADTQYF. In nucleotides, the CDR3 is TGTGCCAGCAGCCCTACAGGGAGGACTGTCGCAGATACGCAGTATTTT.

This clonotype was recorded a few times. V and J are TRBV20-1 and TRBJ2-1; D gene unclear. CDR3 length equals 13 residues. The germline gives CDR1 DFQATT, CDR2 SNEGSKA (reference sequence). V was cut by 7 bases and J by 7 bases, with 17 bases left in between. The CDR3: CSVHAPLSNEQFF. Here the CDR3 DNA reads TGCAGTGTACATGCCCCTCTTTCTAATGAGCAGTTCTTC.

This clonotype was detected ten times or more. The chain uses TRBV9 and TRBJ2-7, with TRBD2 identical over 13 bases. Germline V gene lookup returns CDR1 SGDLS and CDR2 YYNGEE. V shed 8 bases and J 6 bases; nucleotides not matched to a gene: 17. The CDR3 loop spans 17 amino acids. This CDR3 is CARTLAGGPPLCVEQYF. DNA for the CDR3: TGTGCCAGAACACTAGCGGGAGGGCCCCCTTTGTGCGTCGAGCAGTACTTC.

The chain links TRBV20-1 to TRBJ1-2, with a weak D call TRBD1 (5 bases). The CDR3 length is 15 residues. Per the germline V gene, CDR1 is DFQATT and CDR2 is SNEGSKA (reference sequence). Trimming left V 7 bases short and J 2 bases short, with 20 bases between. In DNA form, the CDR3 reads TGCAGTGTTACGCCCTTGGGGGGAAACAACTATGGCTACACCTTC. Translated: CSVTPLGGNNYGYTF.

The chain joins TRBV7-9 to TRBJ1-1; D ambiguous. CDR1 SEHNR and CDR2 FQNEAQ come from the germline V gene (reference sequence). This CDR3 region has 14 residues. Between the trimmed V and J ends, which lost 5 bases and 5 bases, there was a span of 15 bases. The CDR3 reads CASSQQAAGTEAFF. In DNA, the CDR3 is TGTGCCAGCAGCCAGCAGGCGGCTGGGACTGAAGCTTTCTTT.

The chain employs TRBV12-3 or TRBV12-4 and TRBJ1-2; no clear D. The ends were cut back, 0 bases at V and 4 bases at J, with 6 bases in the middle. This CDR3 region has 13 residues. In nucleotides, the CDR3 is TGTGCCAGCAGTTTAGCAGGGAGCTATGGCTACACCTTC. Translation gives CASSLAGSYGYTF.

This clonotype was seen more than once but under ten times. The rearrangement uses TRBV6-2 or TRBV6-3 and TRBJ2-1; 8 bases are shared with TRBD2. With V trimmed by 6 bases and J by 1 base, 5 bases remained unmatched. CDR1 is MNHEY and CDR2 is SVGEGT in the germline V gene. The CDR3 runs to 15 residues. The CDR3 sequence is CASSRGGRSYNEQFF. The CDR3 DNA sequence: TGTGCCAGCAGCCGCGGGGGGCGGTCCTACAATGAGCAGTTCTTC.

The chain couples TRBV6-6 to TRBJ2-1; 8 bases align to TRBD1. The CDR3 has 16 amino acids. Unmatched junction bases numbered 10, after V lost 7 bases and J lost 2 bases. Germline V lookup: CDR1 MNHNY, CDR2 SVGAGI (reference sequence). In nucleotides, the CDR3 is TGTGCCAGCATCCCGGACAGGGCAAAGCCCTACAATGAGCAGTTCTTC. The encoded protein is CASIPDRAKPYNEQFF.

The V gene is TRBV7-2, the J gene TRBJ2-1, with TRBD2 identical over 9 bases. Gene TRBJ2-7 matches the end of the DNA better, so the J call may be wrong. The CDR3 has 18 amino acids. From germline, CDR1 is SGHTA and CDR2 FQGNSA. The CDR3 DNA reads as TGTGCCAGCAGCTTACCGGTAGCGGGGGCCCGTTCCTACAATGAGCAGTACTTC. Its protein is CASSLPVAGARSYNEQYF.

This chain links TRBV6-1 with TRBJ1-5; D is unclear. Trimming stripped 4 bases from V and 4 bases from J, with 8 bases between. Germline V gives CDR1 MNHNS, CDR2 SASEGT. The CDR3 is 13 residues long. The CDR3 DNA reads TGTGCCAGCAGTGTGGACCCGAATCAGCCCCAGCATTTT. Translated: CASSVDPNQPQHF.

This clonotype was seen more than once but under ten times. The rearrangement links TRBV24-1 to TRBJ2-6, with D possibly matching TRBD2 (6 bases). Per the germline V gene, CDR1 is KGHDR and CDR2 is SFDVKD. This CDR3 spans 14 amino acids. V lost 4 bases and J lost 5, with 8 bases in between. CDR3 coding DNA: TGTGCCACCAGTGAGGGGGGTCGGGCCAACGTCCTGACTTTC. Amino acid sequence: CATSEGGRANVLTF.

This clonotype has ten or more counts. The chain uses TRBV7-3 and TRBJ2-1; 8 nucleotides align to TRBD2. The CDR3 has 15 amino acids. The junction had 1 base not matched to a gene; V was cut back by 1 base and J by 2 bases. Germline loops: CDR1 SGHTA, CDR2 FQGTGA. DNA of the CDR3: TGTGCCAGCAGCTTAAGCGGGGGGACCTACAATGAGCAGTTCTTC. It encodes CASSLSGGTYNEQFF.

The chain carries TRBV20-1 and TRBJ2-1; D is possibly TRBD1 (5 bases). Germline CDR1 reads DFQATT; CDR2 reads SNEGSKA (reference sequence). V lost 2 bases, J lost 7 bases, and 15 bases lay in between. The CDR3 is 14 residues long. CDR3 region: CSARSGIGVNEQFF. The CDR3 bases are TGCAGTGCTAGATCAGGGATAGGCGTTAATGAGCAGTTCTTC.

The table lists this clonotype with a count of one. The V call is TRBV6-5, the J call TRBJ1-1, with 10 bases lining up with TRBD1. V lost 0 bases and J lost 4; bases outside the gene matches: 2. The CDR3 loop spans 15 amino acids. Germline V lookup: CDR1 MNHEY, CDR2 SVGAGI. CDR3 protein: CASSYSDRGGTEAFF. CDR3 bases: TGTGCCAGCAGTTACTCGGACAGGGGGGGCACTGAAGCTTTCTTT.

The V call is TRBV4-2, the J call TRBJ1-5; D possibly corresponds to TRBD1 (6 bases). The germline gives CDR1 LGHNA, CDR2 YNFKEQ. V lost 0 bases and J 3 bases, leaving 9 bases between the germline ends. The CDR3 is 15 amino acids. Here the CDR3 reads CASSQEGQINQPQHF. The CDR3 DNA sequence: TGTGCCAGCAGCCAAGAAGGACAGATCAATCAGCCCCAGCATTTT.